The clone carrying this T cell receptor (beta chain) was seen many times. V dropped 6 bases and J dropped 1 base, with 15 bases sitting between them. The CDR3 spans 15 residues. The sample belongs to a study of blood T cells in healthy people across ages. Using a J-beta primer mix together with a sample-barcoded 5' primer, a second PCR was run for about 7 to 12 cycles. TCRdb recomputed calls from the 5' RACE reads with MiXCR, one row per CDR3 protein. The sample consists of hundreds of thousands of distinct CDR3 sequences, 35% to 40% of them appearing once. The clonotype comes from a man aged 18 to 35 in good health. The specimen sequenced was blood. The chain combines TRBV12-3 or TRBV12-4 with TRBJ1-2; D call uncertain. In DNA, the CDR3 is TGTGCCAGCAGCCCACCGGGGAGACTTAACTATGGCTACACCTTC. It encodes CASSPPGRLNYGYTF.